These T cell receptor beta chains were read from a single sample in a study of cytomegalovirus exposure and HLA in healthy donors. The data were produced by immunoSEQ multiplex PCR, yet TCRdb's version contains in-frame clones alone and is incomplete. The table lists about 120,000 clones, around three quarters of them singletons. The material sequenced was PBMCs. The source is a man aged 40-50 years in good health and CMV-seropositive. The CDR3 runs from the conserved cysteine through the conserved F or W. A D gene is named only where the DNA matches it firmly. Some rows have no size entry. The others give once, few or many, or a class for an expanded clone.

CDR3	DNA	size	D	J	V	length
CASSERPGGFYEQYF	TGTGCCAGCAGCGAAAGACCAGGGGGCTTCTACGAGCAGTACTTC	NA	TRBD1	TRBJ2-7	TRBV9	15
CASSPGQGGDRADEQFF	TGTGCCAGCAGCCCTGGCCAGGGCGGAGACAGGGCTGATGAGCAGTTCTTC	NA	TRBD1	TRBJ2-1	TRBV5-4	17
CASSDGGALETQYF	TGCGCCAGCAGCGACGGGGGGGCCTTAGAGACCCAGTACTTC	NA	TRBD2	TRBJ2-5	TRBV5-1	14
CASSSTLAANEQFF	TGTGCCAGCAGTTCCACACTAGCAGCCAATGAGCAGTTCTTC	NA	NA	TRBJ2-1	TRBV28	14
CSVLRPPGQETQYF	TGCAGCGTTCTTAGACCACCGGGCCAAGAGACCCAGTACTTC	NA	NA	TRBJ2-5	TRBV29-1	14
CASSKDRPRYGYTF	TGTGCCAGCAGTAAGGACAGGCCTCGCTATGGCTACACCTTC	few	TRBD1	TRBJ1-2	TRBV6-1	14
CASSFEVSYEQYF	TGCGCCAGCAGCTTCGAGGTCTCCTACGAGCAGTACTTC	NA	NA	TRBJ2-7	TRBV5-1	13
CASTLPSGGYNEQFF	TGTGCCAGCACCCTCCCTAGCGGGGGCTACAATGAGCAGTTCTTC	NA	TRBD2	TRBJ2-1	TRBV6-6	15
CASSDSRGRETQYF	TGTGCCAGTAGTGACTCCAGGGGAAGGGAGACCCAGTACTTC	NA	NA	TRBJ2-5	TRBV19	14
CASTPGGRGYTF	TGTGCCAGCACCCCGGGGGGGCGCGGCTACACCTTC	NA	NA	TRBJ1-2	TRBV28	12
CASSWDRGTSNQPQHF	TGTGCCAGCAGTTGGGACAGGGGGACGAGCAATCAGCCCCAGCATTTT	NA	TRBD1	TRBJ1-5	TRBV6-5	16
CASSDGTGVATEAFF	TGTGCCAGCAGTGATGGGACAGGGGTAGCCACTGAAGCTTTCTTT	NA	TRBD1	TRBJ1-1	TRBV27	15
CASSRDGGGAETQYF	TGTGCCAGCAGCCGAGATGGAGGGGGGGCAGAGACCCAGTACTTC	NA	NA	TRBJ2-5	TRBV7-3	15